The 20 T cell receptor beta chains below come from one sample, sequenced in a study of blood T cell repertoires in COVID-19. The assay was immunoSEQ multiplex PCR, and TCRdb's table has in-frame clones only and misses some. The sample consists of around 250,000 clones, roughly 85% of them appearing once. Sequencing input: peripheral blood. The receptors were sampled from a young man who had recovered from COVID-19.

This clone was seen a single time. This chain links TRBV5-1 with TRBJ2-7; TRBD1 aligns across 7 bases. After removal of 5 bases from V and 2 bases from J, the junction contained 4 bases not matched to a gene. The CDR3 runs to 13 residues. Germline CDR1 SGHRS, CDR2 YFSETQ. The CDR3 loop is CASRHRGAYEQYF. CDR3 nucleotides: TGCGCCAGCAGGCACAGGGGAGCCTACGAGCAGTACTTC.

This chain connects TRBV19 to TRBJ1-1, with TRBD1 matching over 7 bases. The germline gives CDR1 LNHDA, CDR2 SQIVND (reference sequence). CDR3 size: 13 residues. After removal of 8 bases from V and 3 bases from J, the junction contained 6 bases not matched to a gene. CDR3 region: CASCAQGHTEAFF. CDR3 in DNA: TGTGCCAGTTGCGCACAGGGGCACACTGAAGCTTTCTTT.

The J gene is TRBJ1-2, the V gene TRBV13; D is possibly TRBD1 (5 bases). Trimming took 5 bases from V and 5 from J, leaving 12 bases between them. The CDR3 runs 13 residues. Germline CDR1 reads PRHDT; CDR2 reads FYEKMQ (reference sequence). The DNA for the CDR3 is TGTGCCAGCAGCATTATGGGGGGGTATGGCTACACCTTC. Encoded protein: CASSIMGGYGYTF.

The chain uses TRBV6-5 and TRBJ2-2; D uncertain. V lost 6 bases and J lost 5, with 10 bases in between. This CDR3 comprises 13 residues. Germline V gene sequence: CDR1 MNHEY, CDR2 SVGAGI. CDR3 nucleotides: TGTGCCAGCAGAGTTCAGAGGACCGGGGAGCTGTTTTTT. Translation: CASRVQRTGELFF.

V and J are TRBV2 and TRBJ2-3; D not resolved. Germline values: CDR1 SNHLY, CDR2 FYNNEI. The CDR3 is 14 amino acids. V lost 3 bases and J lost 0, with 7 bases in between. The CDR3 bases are TGTGCCAGCAGTGAGGCGGCTAGCACAGATACGCAGTATTTT. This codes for CASSEAASTDTQYF. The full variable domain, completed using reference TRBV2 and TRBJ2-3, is EPEVTQTPSHQVTQMGQEVILRCVPISNHLYFYWYRQILGQKVEFLVSFYNNEISEKSEIFDDQFSVERPDGSNFTLKIRSTKLEDSAMYFCASSEAASTDTQYFGPGTRLTVL.

CDR3 region: CASSLTPGQRWWPQHF. CDR3 DNA sequence: TGTGCCAGCAGTTTAACCCCGGGACAGCGGTGGTGGCCCCAGCATTTT. The chain couples TRBV27 to TRBJ1-5; 7 bases fit TRBD1. This CDR3 has 16 amino acids. CDR1 and CDR2 from the germline V gene are MNHEY and SMNVEV (reference sequence). The trim removed 2 bases at V and 9 bases at J, leaving 13 bases unmatched.

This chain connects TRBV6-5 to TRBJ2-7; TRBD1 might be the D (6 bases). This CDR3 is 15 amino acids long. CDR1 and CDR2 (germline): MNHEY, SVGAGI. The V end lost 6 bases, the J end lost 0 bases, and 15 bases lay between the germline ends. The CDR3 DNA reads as TGTGCCAGCAGCGTATCCAGGGGCCTCTCCTACGAGCAGTACTTC. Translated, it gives CASSVSRGLSYEQYF.

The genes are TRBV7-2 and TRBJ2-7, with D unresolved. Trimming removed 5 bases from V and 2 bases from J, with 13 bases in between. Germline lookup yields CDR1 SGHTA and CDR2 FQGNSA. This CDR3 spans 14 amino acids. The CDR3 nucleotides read TGTGCCAGCAGCCTTAAAATAGTCCCCTACGAGCAGTACTTC. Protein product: CASSLKIVPYEQYF. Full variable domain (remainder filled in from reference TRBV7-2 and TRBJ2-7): GAGVSQSPSNKVTEKGKDVELRCDPISGHTALYWYRQSLGQGLEFLIYFQGNSAPDKSGLPSDRFSAERTGGSVSTLTIQRTQQEDSAVYLCASSLKIVPYEQYFGPGTRLTVT.

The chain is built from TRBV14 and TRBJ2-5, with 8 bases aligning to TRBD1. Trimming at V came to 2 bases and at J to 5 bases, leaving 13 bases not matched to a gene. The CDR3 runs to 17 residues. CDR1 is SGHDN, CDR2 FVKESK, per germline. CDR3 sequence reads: CASSQRVGQVRSETQYF. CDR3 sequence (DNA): TGTGCCAGCAGCCAAAGGGTGGGACAGGTCAGATCCGAGACCCAGTACTTC.

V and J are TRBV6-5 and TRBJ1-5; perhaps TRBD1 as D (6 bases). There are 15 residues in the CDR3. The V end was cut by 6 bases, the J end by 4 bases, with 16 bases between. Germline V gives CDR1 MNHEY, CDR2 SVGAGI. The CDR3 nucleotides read TGTGCCAGCAGACGGACAGAGCTTTTTAATCAGCCCCAGCATTTT. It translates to CASRRTELFNQPQHF.

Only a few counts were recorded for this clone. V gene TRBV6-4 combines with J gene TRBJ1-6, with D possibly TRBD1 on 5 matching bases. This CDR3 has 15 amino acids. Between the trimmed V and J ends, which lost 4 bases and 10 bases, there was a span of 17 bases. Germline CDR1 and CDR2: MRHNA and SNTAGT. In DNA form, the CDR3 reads TGTGCCAGCAGTGTGAACCTACAGGTCGGCTCACCCCTCCACTTT. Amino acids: CASSVNLQVGSPLHF.

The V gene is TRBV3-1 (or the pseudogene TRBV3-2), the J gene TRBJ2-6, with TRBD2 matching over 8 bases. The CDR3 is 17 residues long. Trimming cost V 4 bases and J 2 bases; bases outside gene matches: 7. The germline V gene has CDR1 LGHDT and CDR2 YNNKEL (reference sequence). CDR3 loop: CASSLSGGNPGANVLTF. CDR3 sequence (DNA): TGTGCCAGCAGCCTCTCGGGAGGGAACCCTGGGGCCAACGTCCTGACTTTC.

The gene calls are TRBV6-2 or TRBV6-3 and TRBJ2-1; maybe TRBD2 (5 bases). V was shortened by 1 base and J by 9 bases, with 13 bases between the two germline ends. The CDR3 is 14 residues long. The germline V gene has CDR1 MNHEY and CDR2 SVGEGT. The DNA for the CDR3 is TGTGCCAGCAGTTACTTGGAGGCTTCTCGTGAGCAGTTCTTC. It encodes CASSYLEASREQFF.

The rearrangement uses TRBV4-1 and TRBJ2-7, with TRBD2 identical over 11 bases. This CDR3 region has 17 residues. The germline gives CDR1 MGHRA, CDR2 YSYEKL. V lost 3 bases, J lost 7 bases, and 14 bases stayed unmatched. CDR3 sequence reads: CASSHPLAGGPLGEQYF. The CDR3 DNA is TGCGCCAGCAGCCATCCTCTAGCGGGGGGACCTCTAGGGGAGCAGTACTTC.

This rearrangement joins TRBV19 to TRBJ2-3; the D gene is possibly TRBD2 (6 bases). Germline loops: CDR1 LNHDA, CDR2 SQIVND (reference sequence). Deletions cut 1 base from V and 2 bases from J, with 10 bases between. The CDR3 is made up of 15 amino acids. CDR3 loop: CASSIGGTYTDTQYF. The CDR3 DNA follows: TGTGCCAGTAGTATAGGCGGGACCTACACAGATACGCAGTATTTT.

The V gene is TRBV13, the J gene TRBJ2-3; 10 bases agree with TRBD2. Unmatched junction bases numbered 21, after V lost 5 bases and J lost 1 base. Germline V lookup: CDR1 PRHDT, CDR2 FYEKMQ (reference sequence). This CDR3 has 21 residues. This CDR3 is CASSHRCGNGLSGGRTDTQYF. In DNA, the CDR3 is TGTGCCAGCAGCCATAGGTGCGGGAACGGCCTTAGCGGGGGGCGCACAGATACGCAGTATTTT.

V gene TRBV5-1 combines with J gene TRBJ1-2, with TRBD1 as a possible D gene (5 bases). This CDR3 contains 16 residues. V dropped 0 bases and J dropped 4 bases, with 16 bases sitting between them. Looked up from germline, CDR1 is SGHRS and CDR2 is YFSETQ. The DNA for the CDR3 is TGCGCCAGCAGCTTGGGGGCGGAGGGGTTTGGCTATGGCTACACCTTC. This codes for CASSLGAEGFGYGYTF.

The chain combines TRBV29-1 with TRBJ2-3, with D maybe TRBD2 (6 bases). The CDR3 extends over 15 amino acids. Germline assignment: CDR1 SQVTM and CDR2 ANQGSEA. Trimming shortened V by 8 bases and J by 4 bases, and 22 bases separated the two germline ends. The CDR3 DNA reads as TGCAGCTACCGAGGACGGGGTTGGGGGGCAGATACGCAGTATTTT. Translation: CSYRGRGWGADTQYF.

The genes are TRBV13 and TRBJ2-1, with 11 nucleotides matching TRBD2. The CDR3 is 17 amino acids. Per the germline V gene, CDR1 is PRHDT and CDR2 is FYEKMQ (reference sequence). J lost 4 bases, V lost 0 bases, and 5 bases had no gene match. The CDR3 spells CASSLGLAGGEYNEQFF. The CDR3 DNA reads TGTGCCAGCAGCTTAGGGCTAGCGGGGGGCGAATACAATGAGCAGTTCTTC.

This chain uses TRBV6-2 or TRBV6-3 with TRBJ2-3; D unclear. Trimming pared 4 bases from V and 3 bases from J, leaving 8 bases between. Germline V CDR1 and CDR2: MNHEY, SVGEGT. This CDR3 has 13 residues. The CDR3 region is CASSSGLTDTQYF. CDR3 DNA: TGTGCCAGCAGTTCAGGCTTAACAGATACGCAGTATTTT.